This record covers a single TCR beta chain. Its antigen remains unidentified. Assay used: immunoSEQ multiplex PCR; TCRdb lists only in-frame clones, some missing. Found here are around 160,000 clones, approximately 86% of them singletons; the top ten hold around 2.4%. These data belong to a study of cytomegalovirus exposure and HLA in healthy donors. The overall study: A later analysis reported the same platform for the roughly 120 validation repertoires and the approximately 640 first-cohort repertoires.

The V gene's germline CDR1 is GTSNPN and CDR2 SVGIG (reference sequence). The CDR3 spans 13 residues. Trimming removed 8 bases at V and 0 bases at J, with 13 bases between. Study-wide results and limits: According to a later analysis, TCR clusters from the first cohort tended to co-occur in the roughly 130 validation repertoires. TCR beta chains numbering roughly 150 were designated cytomegalovirus-associated. There were some public TCRs occurring in many donors, but most TCR sequences were rare.

The receptor's source is a man under 40 in good health and CMV-seropositive. Sequenced input: PBMCs. V gene TRBV30 combines with J gene TRBJ1-1; no clear D. For the CDR3, the DNA is TGTGCCGGAGCCCTAGGCGTGAACACTGAAGCTTTCTTT. Encoded protein: CAGALGVNTEAFF.